One TCR beta chain is described in this entry. What it binds is not known. Other DNA sequences in the same sample also yield this CDR3. V dropped 0 bases and J dropped 4 bases, with 8 bases sitting between them. The CDR3 length is 14 residues. In germline, CDR1 is SGHRS, CDR2 YFSETQ. This specimen belongs to a study of Ad26.COV2.S vaccination and SARS-CoV-2 variants. Study-wide points: Comparability of non-spike TCR breadth was observed across vaccine and placebo recipients.

Sequencing used immunoSEQ multiplex PCR; TCRdb keeps in-frame clones, though not all of them. This table holds more than 120,000 clones, approximately 90% found once. The sequence was obtained from a human donor who had recovered from COVID-19. The starting material was peripheral blood, obtained after recovery from COVID-19. V and J are TRBV5-1 and TRBJ1-3; unclear D gene. CDR3 amino acids: CASSLGGSGNTIYF. Here the CDR3 DNA reads TGCGCCAGCAGCTTGGGAGGGTCCGGAAACACCATATATTTT.